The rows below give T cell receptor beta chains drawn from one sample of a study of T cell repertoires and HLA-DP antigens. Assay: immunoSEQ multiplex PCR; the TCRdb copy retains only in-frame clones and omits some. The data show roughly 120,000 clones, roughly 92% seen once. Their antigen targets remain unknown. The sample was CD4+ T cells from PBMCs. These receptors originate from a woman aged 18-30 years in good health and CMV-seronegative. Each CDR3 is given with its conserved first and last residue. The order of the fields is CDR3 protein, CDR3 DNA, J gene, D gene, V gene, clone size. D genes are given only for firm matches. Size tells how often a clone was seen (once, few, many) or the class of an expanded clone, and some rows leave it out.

CDR3aa: CASGLLGWERYEQYF
CDR3nt: TGTGCTAGTGGTTTGCTCGGGTGGGAGAGGTACGAGCAGTACTTC
j_gene: TRBJ2-7
d_gene: -
v_gene: TRBV12-5
abundance: -

CDR3aa: CASSQDLLWGEKLFF
CDR3nt: TGTGCCAGCAGCCAAGATCTCTTATGGGGGGAAAAACTGTTTTTT
j_gene: TRBJ1-4
d_gene: -
v_gene: TRBV4-2
abundance: -

CDR3aa: CASSHGGEVEETQYF
CDR3nt: TGTGCCAGCAGCCATGGAGGGGAAGTAGAAGAGACCCAGTACTTC
j_gene: TRBJ2-5
d_gene: -
v_gene: TRBV7-2
abundance: -

CDR3aa: CASSLGGTLDGYTF
CDR3nt: TGCGCCAGCAGCTTGGGCGGGACACTTGATGGCTACACCTTC
j_gene: TRBJ1-2
d_gene: -
v_gene: TRBV5-1
abundance: -

CDR3aa: CASSSTRDNEQFF
CDR3nt: TGTGCCAGCAGCTCCACTAGAGACAATGAGCAGTTCTTC
j_gene: TRBJ2-1
d_gene: -
v_gene: TRBV7-2
abundance: once

CDR3aa: CASSYSKGNTEAFF
CDR3nt: TGTGCCAGCAGTTACTCGAAAGGGAACACTGAAGCTTTCTTT
j_gene: TRBJ1-1
d_gene: -
v_gene: TRBV6-6
abundance: -

CDR3aa: CAISEPKDSRAGEDTQYF
CDR3nt: TGTGCCATCAGTGAGCCTAAGGACAGCCGCGCCGGGGAGGATACGCAGTATTTT
j_gene: TRBJ2-3
d_gene: -
v_gene: TRBV10-3
abundance: -

CDR3aa: CASSDRQGKAGANVLTF
CDR3nt: TGTGCCAGTAGTGACCGACAGGGAAAGGCTGGGGCCAACGTCCTGACTTTC
j_gene: TRBJ2-6
d_gene: TRBD1
v_gene: TRBV19
abundance: once

CDR3aa: CASSYSGLAGGHEQFF
CDR3nt: TGTGCCAGCAGTTACTCGGGACTAGCGGGAGGTCATGAGCAGTTCTTC
j_gene: TRBJ2-1
d_gene: TRBD2
v_gene: TRBV6-5
abundance: -

CDR3aa: CSANRGGGGEAFF
CDR3nt: TGCAGCGCCAACCGGGGTGGGGGCGGTGAAGCTTTCTTT
j_gene: TRBJ1-1
d_gene: -
v_gene: TRBV29-1
abundance: once

CDR3aa: CASSPLWGGMNTEAFF
CDR3nt: TGTGCCAGCTCACCCCTTTGGGGGGGCATGAACACTGAAGCTTTCTTT
j_gene: TRBJ1-1
d_gene: -
v_gene: TRBV18
abundance: -

CDR3aa: CAISESPGNSPLHF
CDR3nt: TGTGCCATCAGTGAGTCTCCGGGGAACTCACCCCTCCACTTT
j_gene: TRBJ1-6
d_gene: -
v_gene: TRBV10-3
abundance: -

CDR3aa: CASSLVVTKGTANYGYTF
CDR3nt: TGTGCCAGCAGCTTGGTAGTGACGAAGGGGACCGCAAACTATGGCTACACCTTC
j_gene: TRBJ1-2
d_gene: -
v_gene: TRBV5-6
abundance: -

CDR3aa: CASSSTLPNTEAFF
CDR3nt: TGCGCCAGCAGCTCGACTCTGCCGAACACTGAAGCTTTCTTT
j_gene: TRBJ1-1
d_gene: -
v_gene: TRBV5-1
abundance: -

CDR3aa: CAISDPGGTKNIQYF
CDR3nt: TGTGCCATCAGTGACCCGGGTGGGACCAAAAACATTCAGTACTTC
j_gene: TRBJ2-4
d_gene: -
v_gene: TRBV10-3
abundance: -

CDR3aa: CASSEKGGAADTQYF
CDR3nt: TGTGCCAGCAGTGAAAAGGGGGGGGCTGCAGATACGCAGTATTTT
j_gene: TRBJ2-3
d_gene: -
v_gene: TRBV2
abundance: -

CDR3aa: CASSSTGGNGYTF
CDR3nt: TGTGCCAGCAGCTCGACAGGGGGAAATGGCTACACCTTC
j_gene: TRBJ1-2
d_gene: TRBD1
v_gene: TRBV27
abundance: once

CDR3aa: CASSFRGYTDTQYF
CDR3nt: TGTGCCAGCAGCTTCAGGGGATACACAGATACGCAGTATTTT
j_gene: TRBJ2-3
d_gene: -
v_gene: TRBV7-3
abundance: -

CDR3aa: CASREGQGYSPLHF
CDR3nt: TGTGCCAGCAGAGAGGGACAGGGGTATTCACCCCTCCACTTT
j_gene: TRBJ1-6
d_gene: TRBD1
v_gene: TRBV6-1
abundance: -

CDR3aa: CASSEAGVNNEQFF
CDR3nt: TGTGCCAGCAGTGAAGCGGGGGTAAACAATGAGCAGTTCTTC
j_gene: TRBJ2-1
d_gene: TRBD2
v_gene: TRBV25-1
abundance: -

CDR3aa: CASSPAGTSTSTQYF
CDR3nt: TGTGCCAGCAGCCCCGCCGGGACTAGCACTAGTACGCAGTATTTT
j_gene: TRBJ2-3
d_gene: TRBD2
v_gene: TRBV7-3
abundance: -

CDR3aa: CASSLYGNRMYNEQFF
CDR3nt: TGTGCCAGCAGTTTATATGGTAACCGGATGTACAATGAGCAGTTCTTC
j_gene: TRBJ2-1
d_gene: -
v_gene: TRBV28
abundance: -

CDR3aa: CASSFTGFSPLHF
CDR3nt: TGTGCCAGCAGTTTTACAGGGTTCTCACCCCTCCACTTT
j_gene: TRBJ1-6
d_gene: -
v_gene: TRBV6-5
abundance: -

CDR3aa: CSARDGGYTF
CDR3nt: TGCAGTGCTAGGGACGGCGGCTACACCTTC
j_gene: TRBJ1-2
d_gene: -
v_gene: TRBV20-1
abundance: -

CDR3aa: CASSVQRGASITQYF
CDR3nt: TGTGCCAGCAGCGTCCAGCGGGGGGCTTCAATTACGCAGTATTTT
j_gene: TRBJ2-3
d_gene: TRBD2
v_gene: TRBV7-9
abundance: -

CDR3aa: CASSFSDRPEYGYTF
CDR3nt: TGTGCCAGCAGCTTTTCTGACCGCCCCGAGTATGGCTACACCTTC
j_gene: TRBJ1-2
d_gene: -
v_gene: TRBV13
abundance: -

CDR3aa: CASSPPEGQPQHF
CDR3nt: TGTGCCAGCTCACCACCGGAGGGTCAGCCCCAGCATTTT
j_gene: TRBJ1-5
d_gene: -
v_gene: TRBV18
abundance: -

CDR3aa: CSVAKREGGEQYF
CDR3nt: TGCAGCGTGGCTAAGCGGGAGGGGGGCGAGCAGTACTTC
j_gene: TRBJ2-7
d_gene: TRBD2
v_gene: TRBV29-1
abundance: -

CDR3aa: CASRRTGEGNQPQHF
CDR3nt: TGTGCCAGCAGACGTACCGGGGAGGGGAATCAGCCCCAGCATTTT
j_gene: TRBJ1-5
d_gene: -
v_gene: TRBV27
abundance: -

CDR3aa: CASSPGLAEYNEQFF
CDR3nt: TGTGCCAGCAGCCCGGGACTAGCAGAATACAATGAGCAGTTCTTC
j_gene: TRBJ2-1
d_gene: TRBD2
v_gene: TRBV9
abundance: -

CDR3aa: CASSPKETQYF
CDR3nt: TGTGCCAGCAGCCCAAAAGAGACCCAGTACTTC
j_gene: TRBJ2-5
d_gene: -
v_gene: TRBV7-2
abundance: -

CDR3aa: CARTPDDGPSGYGYTF
CDR3nt: TGTGCCAGAACCCCGGACGATGGTCCCTCAGGCTATGGCTACACCTTC
j_gene: TRBJ1-2
d_gene: -
v_gene: TRBV7-5
abundance: -

CDR3aa: CAWSTNRIKAFF
CDR3nt: TGTGCCTGGAGTACGAACAGGATAAAAGCTTTCTTT
j_gene: TRBJ1-1
d_gene: -
v_gene: TRBV30
abundance: -

CDR3aa: CSARGGGPQHF
CDR3nt: TGCAGTGCTAGGGGTGGAGGGCCCCAGCATTTT
j_gene: TRBJ1-5
d_gene: -
v_gene: TRBV20-1
abundance: -

CDR3aa: CASTASGTGPSSYNSPLHF
CDR3nt: TGTGCCAGCACCGCGTCCGGGACAGGGCCGAGCTCCTATAATTCACCCCTCCACTTT
j_gene: TRBJ1-6
d_gene: TRBD1
v_gene: TRBV5-5
abundance: -

CDR3aa: CASSPSSDQPQHF
CDR3nt: TGTGCCAGCTCACCTAGCAGTGATCAGCCCCAGCATTTT
j_gene: TRBJ1-5
d_gene: -
v_gene: TRBV18
abundance: -

CDR3aa: CASRSDGVRDNSYEQYF
CDR3nt: TGCGCCAGCCGGAGCGACGGAGTGAGGGACAACTCCTACGAGCAGTACTTC
j_gene: TRBJ2-7
d_gene: -
v_gene: TRBV5-1
abundance: -

CDR3aa: CASSSLARTGELFF
CDR3nt: TGTGCCAGCAGCTCACTAGCGCGCACCGGGGAGCTGTTTTTT
j_gene: TRBJ2-2
d_gene: TRBD2
v_gene: TRBV28
abundance: -

CDR3aa: CASSLSSYEQYF
CDR3nt: TGTGCCAGCAGCCTGAGCTCCTACGAGCAGTACTTC
j_gene: TRBJ2-7
d_gene: -
v_gene: TRBV5-5
abundance: -

CDR3aa: CASSSLSGRPGELFF
CDR3nt: TGTGCCAGCAGCTCCCTTAGCGGGAGACCCGGGGAGCTGTTTTTT
j_gene: TRBJ2-2
d_gene: TRBD2
v_gene: TRBV5-4
abundance: -

CDR3aa: CASCLRAGSGNTIYF
CDR3nt: TGCGCCAGCTGTCTCAGGGCTGGCTCTGGAAACACCATATATTTT
j_gene: TRBJ1-3
d_gene: -
v_gene: TRBV10-1
abundance: few